What follows describes a single TCR beta chain. The table lists this clonotype with many counts. Its antigen has not been determined. One base away there is no much larger clone; base qualities are not given. From its cysteine to its phenylalanine, the CDR3 spans 18 amino acids. CDR3 DNA only is kept here, 54 bases in frame from base 1. Germline trimming: 4 bases from V, 3 bases from J; junction bases outside gene matches: 13. Based on the germline V gene, the CDR1 and CDR2 sequences are SGHRS and YFSETQ. The reads were generated on an Illumina HiSeq 2000. TCR beta chain libraries were generated through multiplex PCR amplification. High-throughput sequencing was used to analyze the amplified TCR beta chain products. Using fastp at Q25 and MiXCR, TCRdb reprocessed the public reads and kept productive beta chains. One record per CDR3 amino acid sequence lists the most common genes and DNA. Present in this sample are 200,000 to 250,000 distinct CDR3 sequences, under 40% of which were seen just once. The ten largest clonotypes hold approximately 3.7% of the sample.

The lymph node samples were taken from the axillary draining lymph nodes of breast cancer patients. The data are from a study of breast tumors, draining lymph nodes, adjacent tissues (dated by TCRdb to 2016 to 2017). General notes on the study: In breast cancer patients, the study compared the TCR beta repertoires of tumor, adjacent nontumor tissue and axillary lymph nodes. The study aimed to assess the relationships and possible T-cell exchange between tumor, surrounding tissue and draining lymph node repertoires in human breast cancer.

Overall study results and their limits: The conclusion that tumor T cells originate in lymph nodes was framed as consistent with a hypothesis rather than directly demonstrated. The data were considered consistent with the idea that most tumor T cells come from the lymph node and then expand in tumor tissue. Tumors showed preferential V and J gene usage, and their T-cell repertoire diversity fell below that of lymph nodes yet above that of nontumor tissue. In luminal-like breast cancer, tumor and nontumor tissue repertoires resembled each other significantly more than in basal-like breast cancer.

The sample consisted of axillary lymph node tissue. This TCR came from a female donor with breast cancer. Some clones in this sample may be carry-over from other donors' samples. The chain is assembled from TRBV5-1 and TRBJ1-2; the junction holds 12 bases that match TRBD1. In nucleotide form, the sequence is TGCGCCAGCAGCGGGATCCGGGACAGGGGGCATTACCACTATGGCTACACCTTC. It codes for CASSGIRDRGHYHYGYTF. This CDR3, with the reference TRBV5-1 and TRBJ1-2 proteins standing in past its ends, gives the full variable domain KAGVTQTPRYLIKTRGQQVTLSCSPISGHRSVSWYQQTPGQGLQFLFEYFSETQRNKGNFPGRFSGRQFSNSRSEMNVSTLELGDSALYLCASSGIRDRGHYHYGYTFGSGTRLTVV.